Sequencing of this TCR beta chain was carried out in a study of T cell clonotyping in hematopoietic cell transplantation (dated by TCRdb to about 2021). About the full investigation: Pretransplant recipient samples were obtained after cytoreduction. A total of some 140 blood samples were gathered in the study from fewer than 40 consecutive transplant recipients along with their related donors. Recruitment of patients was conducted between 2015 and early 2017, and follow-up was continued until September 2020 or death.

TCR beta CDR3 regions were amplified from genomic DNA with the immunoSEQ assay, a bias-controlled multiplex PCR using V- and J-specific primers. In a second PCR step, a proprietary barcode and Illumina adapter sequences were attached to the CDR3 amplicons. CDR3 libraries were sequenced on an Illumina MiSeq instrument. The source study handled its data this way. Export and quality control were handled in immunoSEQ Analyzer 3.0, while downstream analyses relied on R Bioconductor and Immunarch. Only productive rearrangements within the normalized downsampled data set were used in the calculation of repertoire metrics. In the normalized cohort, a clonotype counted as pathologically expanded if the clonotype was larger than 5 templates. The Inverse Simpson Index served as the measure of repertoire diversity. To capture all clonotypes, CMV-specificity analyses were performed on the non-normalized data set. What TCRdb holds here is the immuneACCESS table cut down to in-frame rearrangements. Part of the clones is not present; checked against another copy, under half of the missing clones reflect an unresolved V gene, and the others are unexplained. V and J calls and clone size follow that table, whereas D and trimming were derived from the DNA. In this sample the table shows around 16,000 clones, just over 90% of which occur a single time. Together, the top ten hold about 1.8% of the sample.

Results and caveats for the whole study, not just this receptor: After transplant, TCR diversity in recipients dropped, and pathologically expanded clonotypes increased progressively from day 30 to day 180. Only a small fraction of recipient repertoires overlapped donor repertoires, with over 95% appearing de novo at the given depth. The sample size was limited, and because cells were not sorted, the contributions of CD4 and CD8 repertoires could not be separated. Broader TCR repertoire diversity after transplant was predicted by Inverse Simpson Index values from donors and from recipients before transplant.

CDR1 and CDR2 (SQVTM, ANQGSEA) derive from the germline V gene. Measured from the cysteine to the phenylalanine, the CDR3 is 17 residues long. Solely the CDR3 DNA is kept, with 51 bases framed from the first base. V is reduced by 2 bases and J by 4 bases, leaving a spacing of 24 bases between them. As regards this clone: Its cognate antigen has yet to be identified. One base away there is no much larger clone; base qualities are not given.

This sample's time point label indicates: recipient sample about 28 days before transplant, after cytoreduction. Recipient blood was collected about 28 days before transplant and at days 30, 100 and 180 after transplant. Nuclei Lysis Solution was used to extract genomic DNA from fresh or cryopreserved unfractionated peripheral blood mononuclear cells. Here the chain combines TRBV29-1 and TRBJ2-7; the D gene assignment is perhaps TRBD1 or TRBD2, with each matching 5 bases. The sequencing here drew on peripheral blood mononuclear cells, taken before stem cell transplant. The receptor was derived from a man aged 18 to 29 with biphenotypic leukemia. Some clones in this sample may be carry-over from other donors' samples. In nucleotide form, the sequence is TGCAGCGTTGAAATCCCCGCCCGGGACCCGGGAATGTACGAGCAGTACTTC. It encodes CSVEIPARDPGMYEQYF.